This T cell receptor (beta chain) was sequenced for a study of T cell responses to AZD1222 COVID-19 vaccine. Study-level findings and limits: Researchers took repertoire samples only after the peak T cell response had come. Unmutated variant regions are reportedly targeted by nearly half of spike-specific TCRs.

The CDR3 contains 14 residues. J lost 7 bases, V lost 5 bases, and 8 bases had no gene match. Germline V lookup: CDR1 MRHNA, CDR2 SNTAGT. Pooling was applied to second doses at about 4 or about 12 weeks. The data were produced by immunoSEQ multiplex PCR, yet TCRdb's version contains in-frame clones alone and is incomplete. The table includes about 48,000 clones, about 89% detected once. Worth noting for this clone: The antigen is not known.

This chain uses TRBV6-4 with TRBJ2-1; 7 bases are shared with TRBD2. This clonotype was obtained from an adult who received the AZD1222 COVID-19 vaccine. Material: peripheral blood, obtained 28 days after the second AZD1222 dose. The chain's CDR3 is CASSHGLGGNEQFF. The DNA of the CDR3 is TGTGCCAGCAGTCACGGACTCGGGGGGAATGAGCAGTTCTTC.